This entry concerns a single T cell receptor beta chain. The junction differs from germline at one of its ends, possibly a read error. The data were taken from a study of blood T cells in healthy people across ages. The second PCR ran roughly 7 to 11 cycles with a sample-barcoded 5' primer and J-beta primers. MiXCR, run by TCRdb on the 5' RACE reads, gives a single entry per CDR3 protein. The sample lists under 950,000 distinct CDR3 sequences, around a fifth occurring once. The CDR3 sequence is 13 residues long. Germline CDR1 is DFQATT and CDR2 is SNEGSKA (reference sequence). V is TRBV20-1 and J is TRBJ2-5; TRBD1 matches at 10 bases. The receptor's source is a man between 65 and 85 years old in good health. Material for sequencing was blood. CDR3 coding DNA: TGCAGTGCCTCGACAGGGGGCAGAGAGATCCAGTACTTC. It is translated as CSASTGGREIQYF.